This T cell receptor (beta chain) was recorded in a study of T cell responses to AZD1222 COVID-19 vaccine. About the research overall: Pooling covered second doses at about 4 or about 12 weeks. Study-wide results and limits: Baseline antibody screening turned up just a handful of seropositive AZD1222 recipients. Dominant at 160-218 and 743-854, vaccine-associated CD4 TCRs also spanned spike. Donors skewed white British and female; clonal diversity was possibly underestimated.

Clones were sequenced by immunoSEQ multiplex PCR, and TCRdb holds only the in-frame ones, with some missing. The sample lists 130,000 to 150,000 clones, 90% occurring once. This CDR3 contains 13 residues. With 5 bases removed from V and 6 bases from J, the gap between germline ends came to 8 bases. This clone was detected once. No antigen is known for it. This receptor was obtained from an adult in good health. The chain combines TRBV12-3 or TRBV12-4 with TRBJ2-6; D gene uncertain. The source was peripheral blood, collected on day 0 of AZD1222 vaccination. CDR3 in amino acids: CASSPLQANVLTF. CDR3 in DNA: TGTGCCAGCAGTCCGCTACAGGCCAACGTCCTGACTTTC.